The entry that follows covers one T cell receptor beta chain sequence. Its antigen is still unknown. This sample was included in a study of cytomegalovirus exposure and HLA in healthy donors. Study context: One earlier analysis, a look at 180 million or so T cells, found almost 120 million unique TCR beta sequences. Caucasian-associated ancestry cluster membership applied to 75% to 85% of about 370 genotyped donors. Study-level findings and limits: By HLA locus, TCR association rates varied in a later analysis, with DRB1 showing the most and HLA-C the fewest. Most TCR beta V segments were productive about 90% or about 30% of the time in an earlier analysis.

The PCR was carried out with 60 Vbeta primers and 13 Jbeta primers. Measured with immunoSEQ multiplex PCR; TCRdb has only the in-frame clones, and not every one. The sample consists of over 70,000 clones, roughly 80% of them appearing once. This TCR was sampled from a woman in her 50s in good health and CMV-seropositive. The specimen sequenced was PBMCs.

Here the CDR3 DNA reads TGCGCCAGCAGCACCGCCGGGACTTCGAGCTACGAGCAGTACTTC. Amino acid sequence: CASSTAGTSSYEQYF. V is TRBV5-1 and J is TRBJ2-7; TRBD2 might be the D (6 bases). The CDR3 runs 15 residues. The V and J ends lost 4 bases and 3 bases respectively, with 17 bases between them. In germline, CDR1 is SGHRS, CDR2 YFSETQ.